The 29 T cell receptor beta chains below all came from one sample that was sequenced in a study of PD-1 blockade in classical Hodgkin lymphoma. The repertoire was sequenced with immunoSEQ multiplex PCR; TCRdb's copy has only in-frame clones and lacks some. The sample contains about 22,000 clones, nearly 90% of which appear only once. Time point indicated: newly diagnosed, previously untreated cHL patient sample. Magnetic negative selection purified CD4+ T cells from thawed PBMCs. The sample was CD4+ T cells from blood. Every receptor here comes from a human donor with classical Hodgkin lymphoma.

CDR3 region: CASRPRVSGAETQYF. CDR3 DNA sequence: TGTGCCAGCCGTCCCCGGGTGTCGGGGGCAGAGACCCAGTACTTC. The V call is TRBV18, the J call TRBJ2-5; the D call may be TRBD1 or TRBD2 (6 bases each). The germline gives CDR1 KGHSH, CDR2 LQKENI. V shed 8 bases and J shed 4 bases, with 20 bases lying between them. The CDR3 covers 15 residues. Full variable domain (rest looked up from reference TRBV18 and TRBJ2-5): NAGVMQNPRHLVRRRGQEARLRCSPMKGHSHVYWYRQLPEEGLKFMVYLQKENIIDESGMPKERFSAEFPKEGPSILRIQQVVRGDSAAYFCASRPRVSGAETQYFGPGTRLLVL.

Details on this clone: Other DNA sequences in this specimen translate into the identical CDR3. The rearrangement joins TRBV29-1 to TRBJ1-1; perhaps TRBD1 as D (6 bases). V was clipped by 5 bases and J by 2 bases, with 9 bases between them. The CDR3 extends over 12 amino acids. CDR1 is SQVTM and CDR2 is ANQGSEA in the germline V gene. The CDR3 loop reads CSVRGGNTEAFF. As DNA, the CDR3 is TGCAGCGTTAGGGGGGGAAACACTGAAGCTTTCTTT.

The chain recombines TRBV21-1 with TRBJ1-2; TRBD1 is taken as the D call from the table, unchecked against the DNA. TRBV21-1 corresponds to a pseudogene. This CDR3 contains 14 residues. CDR3 residues: CASSKAQGATGYTF. The CDR3 DNA reads as TGTGCCAGCAGCAAAGCGCAGGGCGCCACTGGCTACACCTTC.

J is TRBJ2-3 and V is TRBV9; maybe TRBD2 (6 bases). Trimming took off 3 bases at V and 5 bases at J, with 13 bases between the two ends. Germline CDR1 is SGDLS and CDR2 is YYNGEE. The CDR3 consists of 14 residues. The CDR3: CASSGRVIEDTQYF. CDR3 DNA sequence: TGTGCCAGCAGCGGGAGGGTGATTGAAGATACGCAGTATTTT.

The chain carries TRBV10-3 and TRBJ1-1; D is unresolved. The CDR3 runs 13 residues. Deletions cut 3 bases from V and 3 bases from J, with 8 bases between. CDR1 is ENHRY, CDR2 SYGVKD, per germline. The CDR3 DNA follows: TGTGCCATCAGTGACACCCGGGACACTGAAGCTTTCTTT. Its protein is CAISDTRDTEAFF.

The CDR3 DNA is TGTGCCAGCAGTGAACAGGGGCCCTATGGCTACACCTTC. Protein: CASSEQGPYGYTF. The rearrangement uses TRBV2 and TRBJ1-2, with D maybe TRBD1 (6 bases). Trimming took off 2 bases at V and 4 bases at J, with 8 bases between the two ends. Per germline, CDR1 SNHLY and CDR2 FYNNEI. This CDR3 contains 13 residues.

The V call is TRBV5-1, the J call TRBJ2-7; TRBD1 aligns across 9 bases. V was clipped by 1 base and J by 3 bases; unmatched bases: 5. Germline CDR1 SGHRS, CDR2 YFSETQ. The CDR3 extends over 15 amino acids. This chain's CDR3 is CASSLMPGQGYEQYF. The CDR3 DNA is TGCGCCAGCAGCTTGATGCCGGGACAGGGCTACGAGCAGTACTTC.

This clone was counted between two and nine times. The chain uses TRBV28 and TRBJ1-5; D is possibly TRBD1 (6 bases). Per germline, CDR1 MDHEN and CDR2 SYDVKM. The CDR3 runs 15 residues. V was clipped by 6 bases and J by 2 bases, with 14 bases between them. The chain's CDR3 is CASSPTGSGNQPQHF. The CDR3 coding sequence is TGTGCCAGCAGCCCAACAGGGAGTGGCAATCAGCCCCAGCATTTT.

The rearrangement uses TRBV19 and TRBJ1-5; 12 positions agree with TRBD1. Trimming at V came to 3 bases and at J to 0 bases, leaving 3 bases not matched to a gene. The germline V gene has CDR1 LNHDA and CDR2 SQIVND (reference sequence). CDR3 length: 17 amino acids. The DNA of the CDR3 is TGTGCCAGTAGTATTGGGGACAGGGGGCCTAGCAATCAGCCCCAGCATTTT. Amino acids: CASSIGDRGPSNQPQHF.

The chain carries TRBV5-4 and TRBJ2-1, with D possibly being TRBD2 (6 bases). The CDR3 contains 13 residues. V was clipped by 0 bases and J by 8 bases, with 9 bases between them. Per germline, CDR1 SGHNT and CDR2 YYREEE (reference sequence). The CDR3 is CASSLGWRDEQFF. CDR3 DNA sequence: TGTGCCAGCAGCTTGGGCTGGAGGGATGAGCAGTTCTTC.

V gene TRBV19 combines with J gene TRBJ2-7, with D uncertain. V lost 0 bases to trimming and J lost 4 bases, with 10 bases between them. The length of the CDR3 is 14 residues. Per the germline V gene, CDR1 is LNHDA and CDR2 is SQIVND (reference sequence). The CDR3 sequence is CASSIEGAGYEQYF. The CDR3 region has the DNA TGTGCCAGTAGTATAGAAGGAGCAGGATACGAGCAGTACTTC.

This sequence joins TRBV30 and TRBJ1-2; D ambiguous. Per the germline V gene, CDR1 is GTSNPN and CDR2 is SVGIG (reference sequence). The V and J ends lost 4 bases and 4 bases respectively, with 13 bases between them. This CDR3 has 13 amino acids. CDR3 region: CAWNVDGIYGYTF. The CDR3 DNA follows: TGTGCCTGGAACGTGGATGGAATCTATGGCTACACCTTC.

This sequence joins TRBV9 and TRBJ2-7; 15 nucleotides agree with TRBD2. This CDR3 region has 18 residues. Germline V lookup: CDR1 SGDLS, CDR2 YYNGEE. V was clipped by 4 bases and J by 0 bases; unmatched bases: 8. CDR3 residues: CASSSGLAGGRLSYEQYF. DNA for the CDR3: TGTGCCAGCAGCTCTGGACTAGCGGGGGGGCGGCTCTCCTACGAGCAGTACTTC.

This clone was seen only once. This chain connects TRBV21-1 to TRBJ1-1. TRBV21-1 is reported as a pseudogene. The CDR3 consists of 17 residues. This CDR3 reads CASSKVEIPSLNTEAFF. CDR3 DNA sequence: TGTGCCAGCAGCAAAGTCGAGATTCCGAGCCTGAACACTGAAGCTTTCTTT.

V and J are TRBV6-5 and TRBJ2-2; D uncertain. The ends were cut back, 4 bases at V and 4 bases at J, with 13 bases in the middle. CDR3 length: 15 amino acids. Germline V CDR1 and CDR2: MNHEY, SVGAGI. This chain's CDR3 is CASSSLKKGTGELFF. The CDR3 DNA reads as TGTGCCAGCAGTTCTTTGAAGAAGGGCACCGGGGAGCTGTTTTTT.

The V and J genes are TRBV6-6 and TRBJ2-7; 10 bases map to TRBD2. In germline, CDR1 is MNHNY, CDR2 SVGAGI (reference sequence). The J segment lost 3 bases and the V segment lost 4 bases, leaving 9 bases of the junction unmatched. The CDR3 loop spans 16 amino acids. The CDR3 coding sequence is TGTGCCAGCAGTTCCGGACTAGCGGAGCGACTCTACGAGCAGTACTTC. Its translation is CASSSGLAERLYEQYF.

The genes are TRBV28 and TRBJ2-7; D uncertain. The CDR3 extends over 15 amino acids. The germline V and J ends were trimmed by 1 base and 3 bases, with 13 bases remaining between them. The germline V gene has CDR1 MDHEN and CDR2 SYDVKM. The CDR3 here is CASSLFRREVYEQYF. Written as DNA, the CDR3 is TGTGCCAGCAGTTTATTCAGGAGAGAGGTCTACGAGCAGTACTTC.

The rearrangement uses TRBV6-1 and TRBJ2-7; 9 bases agree with TRBD1. CDR1 and CDR2 (germline): MNHNS, SASEGT. The J segment lost 5 bases and the V segment lost 11 bases, leaving 7 bases of the junction unmatched. The CDR3 consists of 12 residues. The CDR3 DNA reads TGTGCCGCTACAGGGGGCCCCCACGAGCAGTACTTC. Translated, it gives CAATGGPHEQYF.

This clone was seen a few times. The V call is TRBV5-1, the J call TRBJ1-1; D call uncertain. Germline V CDR1 and CDR2: SGHRS, YFSETQ. The CDR3 runs to 15 residues. Between the trimmed V and J ends, which lost 4 bases and 1 base, there was a span of 14 bases. CDR3 sequence: CASSRVGQQNTEAFF. The CDR3 DNA reads as TGCGCCAGCAGCAGGGTTGGGCAGCAGAACACTGAAGCTTTCTTT.

This chain links TRBV19 with TRBJ1-1, with D possibly TRBD1 on 5 matching bases. V lost 4 bases, J lost 4 bases, and 10 bases lay in between. Germline V gene sequence: CDR1 LNHDA, CDR2 SQIVND (reference sequence). This CDR3 contains 13 residues. DNA of the CDR3: TGTGCCAGTAGTACCCAGGGATTCACTGAAGCTTTCTTT. It yields the protein CASSTQGFTEAFF.

The CDR3: CASSGGLNQPQHF. The CDR3 DNA follows: TGTGCCAGCAGTGGCGGACTTAATCAGCCCCAGCATTTT. The chain recombines TRBV25-1 with TRBJ1-5; D is unclear. This CDR3 is built from 13 residues. In germline, CDR1 is MGHDK, CDR2 SYGVNS. V was shortened by 4 bases and J by 4 bases, with 8 bases between the two germline ends.

This chain uses TRBV20-1 with TRBJ2-1, with 7 bases lining up with TRBD2. CDR3 size: 11 residues. Germline values: CDR1 DFQATT, CDR2 SNEGSKA (reference sequence). CDR3 nucleotides: TGCAGCGGATGGGAGGGGACTGAGCAGTTCTTC. It translates to CSGWEGTEQFF.

V and J are TRBV6-5 and TRBJ2-7; the match to TRBD1 covers 9 bases. Trimming at V came to 2 bases and at J to 5 bases, leaving 4 bases not matched to a gene. Germline V gene sequence: CDR1 MNHEY, CDR2 SVGAGI. The CDR3 is 14 residues long. Here the CDR3 DNA reads TGTGCCAGCAGTTACCTGGACAGGGGCGACGAGCAGTACTTC. This sequence encodes CASSYLDRGDEQYF.

V usage is TRBV7-9 and J usage is TRBJ2-7, with D tentatively TRBD2 (6 bases). The length of the CDR3 is 17 residues. V was cut by 5 bases and J by 4 bases, with 24 bases left in between. Germline assignment: CDR1 SEHNR and CDR2 FQNEAQ (reference sequence). The chain's CDR3 is CASSKTARGTILYEQYF. CDR3 bases: TGTGCCAGCAGCAAGACCGCTCGGGGGACGATCCTTTACGAGCAGTACTTC.

The gene calls are TRBV6-6 and TRBJ2-1; D not certain. Germline CDR1 reads MNHNY; CDR2 reads SVGAGI (reference sequence). Between the trimmed V and J ends, which lost 5 bases and 6 bases, there was a span of 14 bases. CDR3 length: 14 amino acids. Here the CDR3 reads CASSPGTAFNEQFF. In nucleotides, the CDR3 is TGTGCCAGCAGTCCCGGTACCGCTTTCAATGAGCAGTTCTTC.

V is TRBV9 and J is TRBJ1-5; D unclear. The ends were cut back, 3 bases at V and 4 bases at J, with 5 bases in the middle. The CDR3 has 12 amino acids. CDR1 is SGDLS, CDR2 YYNGEE, per germline. CDR3 in DNA: TGTGCCAGCAGCGATGGGAATCAGCCCCAGCATTTT. It translates to CASSDGNQPQHF.

The chain links TRBV6-1 to TRBJ2-7; 9 bases match TRBD1. The V gene's germline CDR1 is MNHNS and CDR2 SASEGT. CDR3 length: 11 amino acids. J gave up 2 bases and V 11 bases, and 1 base lay outside the gene matches. The CDR3 DNA reads TGTGCCGGACAGGGGACCTACGAGCAGTACTTC. This translates into CAGQGTYEQYF.

V is TRBV30 and J is TRBJ2-5; possible D gene TRBD1, 5 bases. V was trimmed by 2 bases and J by 2 bases, leaving 6 bases between them. Germline-derived CDR1 and CDR2 are GTSNPN and SVGIG (reference sequence). This CDR3 comprises 12 residues. As DNA, the CDR3 is TGTGCCTGGAGTCCAGGGCAAGAGACCCAGTACTTC. Its translation is CAWSPGQETQYF.

This chain joins TRBV27 and TRBJ1-5; D gene uncertain. This CDR3 is built from 17 residues. Germline values: CDR1 MNHEY, CDR2 SMNVEV (reference sequence). V was shortened by 8 bases and J by 6 bases, with 26 bases between the two germline ends. The CDR3 is CASARFSAGIDGQPQHF. Here the CDR3 DNA reads TGTGCCAGCGCCAGATTCAGCGCCGGGATCGATGGTCAGCCCCAGCATTTT.